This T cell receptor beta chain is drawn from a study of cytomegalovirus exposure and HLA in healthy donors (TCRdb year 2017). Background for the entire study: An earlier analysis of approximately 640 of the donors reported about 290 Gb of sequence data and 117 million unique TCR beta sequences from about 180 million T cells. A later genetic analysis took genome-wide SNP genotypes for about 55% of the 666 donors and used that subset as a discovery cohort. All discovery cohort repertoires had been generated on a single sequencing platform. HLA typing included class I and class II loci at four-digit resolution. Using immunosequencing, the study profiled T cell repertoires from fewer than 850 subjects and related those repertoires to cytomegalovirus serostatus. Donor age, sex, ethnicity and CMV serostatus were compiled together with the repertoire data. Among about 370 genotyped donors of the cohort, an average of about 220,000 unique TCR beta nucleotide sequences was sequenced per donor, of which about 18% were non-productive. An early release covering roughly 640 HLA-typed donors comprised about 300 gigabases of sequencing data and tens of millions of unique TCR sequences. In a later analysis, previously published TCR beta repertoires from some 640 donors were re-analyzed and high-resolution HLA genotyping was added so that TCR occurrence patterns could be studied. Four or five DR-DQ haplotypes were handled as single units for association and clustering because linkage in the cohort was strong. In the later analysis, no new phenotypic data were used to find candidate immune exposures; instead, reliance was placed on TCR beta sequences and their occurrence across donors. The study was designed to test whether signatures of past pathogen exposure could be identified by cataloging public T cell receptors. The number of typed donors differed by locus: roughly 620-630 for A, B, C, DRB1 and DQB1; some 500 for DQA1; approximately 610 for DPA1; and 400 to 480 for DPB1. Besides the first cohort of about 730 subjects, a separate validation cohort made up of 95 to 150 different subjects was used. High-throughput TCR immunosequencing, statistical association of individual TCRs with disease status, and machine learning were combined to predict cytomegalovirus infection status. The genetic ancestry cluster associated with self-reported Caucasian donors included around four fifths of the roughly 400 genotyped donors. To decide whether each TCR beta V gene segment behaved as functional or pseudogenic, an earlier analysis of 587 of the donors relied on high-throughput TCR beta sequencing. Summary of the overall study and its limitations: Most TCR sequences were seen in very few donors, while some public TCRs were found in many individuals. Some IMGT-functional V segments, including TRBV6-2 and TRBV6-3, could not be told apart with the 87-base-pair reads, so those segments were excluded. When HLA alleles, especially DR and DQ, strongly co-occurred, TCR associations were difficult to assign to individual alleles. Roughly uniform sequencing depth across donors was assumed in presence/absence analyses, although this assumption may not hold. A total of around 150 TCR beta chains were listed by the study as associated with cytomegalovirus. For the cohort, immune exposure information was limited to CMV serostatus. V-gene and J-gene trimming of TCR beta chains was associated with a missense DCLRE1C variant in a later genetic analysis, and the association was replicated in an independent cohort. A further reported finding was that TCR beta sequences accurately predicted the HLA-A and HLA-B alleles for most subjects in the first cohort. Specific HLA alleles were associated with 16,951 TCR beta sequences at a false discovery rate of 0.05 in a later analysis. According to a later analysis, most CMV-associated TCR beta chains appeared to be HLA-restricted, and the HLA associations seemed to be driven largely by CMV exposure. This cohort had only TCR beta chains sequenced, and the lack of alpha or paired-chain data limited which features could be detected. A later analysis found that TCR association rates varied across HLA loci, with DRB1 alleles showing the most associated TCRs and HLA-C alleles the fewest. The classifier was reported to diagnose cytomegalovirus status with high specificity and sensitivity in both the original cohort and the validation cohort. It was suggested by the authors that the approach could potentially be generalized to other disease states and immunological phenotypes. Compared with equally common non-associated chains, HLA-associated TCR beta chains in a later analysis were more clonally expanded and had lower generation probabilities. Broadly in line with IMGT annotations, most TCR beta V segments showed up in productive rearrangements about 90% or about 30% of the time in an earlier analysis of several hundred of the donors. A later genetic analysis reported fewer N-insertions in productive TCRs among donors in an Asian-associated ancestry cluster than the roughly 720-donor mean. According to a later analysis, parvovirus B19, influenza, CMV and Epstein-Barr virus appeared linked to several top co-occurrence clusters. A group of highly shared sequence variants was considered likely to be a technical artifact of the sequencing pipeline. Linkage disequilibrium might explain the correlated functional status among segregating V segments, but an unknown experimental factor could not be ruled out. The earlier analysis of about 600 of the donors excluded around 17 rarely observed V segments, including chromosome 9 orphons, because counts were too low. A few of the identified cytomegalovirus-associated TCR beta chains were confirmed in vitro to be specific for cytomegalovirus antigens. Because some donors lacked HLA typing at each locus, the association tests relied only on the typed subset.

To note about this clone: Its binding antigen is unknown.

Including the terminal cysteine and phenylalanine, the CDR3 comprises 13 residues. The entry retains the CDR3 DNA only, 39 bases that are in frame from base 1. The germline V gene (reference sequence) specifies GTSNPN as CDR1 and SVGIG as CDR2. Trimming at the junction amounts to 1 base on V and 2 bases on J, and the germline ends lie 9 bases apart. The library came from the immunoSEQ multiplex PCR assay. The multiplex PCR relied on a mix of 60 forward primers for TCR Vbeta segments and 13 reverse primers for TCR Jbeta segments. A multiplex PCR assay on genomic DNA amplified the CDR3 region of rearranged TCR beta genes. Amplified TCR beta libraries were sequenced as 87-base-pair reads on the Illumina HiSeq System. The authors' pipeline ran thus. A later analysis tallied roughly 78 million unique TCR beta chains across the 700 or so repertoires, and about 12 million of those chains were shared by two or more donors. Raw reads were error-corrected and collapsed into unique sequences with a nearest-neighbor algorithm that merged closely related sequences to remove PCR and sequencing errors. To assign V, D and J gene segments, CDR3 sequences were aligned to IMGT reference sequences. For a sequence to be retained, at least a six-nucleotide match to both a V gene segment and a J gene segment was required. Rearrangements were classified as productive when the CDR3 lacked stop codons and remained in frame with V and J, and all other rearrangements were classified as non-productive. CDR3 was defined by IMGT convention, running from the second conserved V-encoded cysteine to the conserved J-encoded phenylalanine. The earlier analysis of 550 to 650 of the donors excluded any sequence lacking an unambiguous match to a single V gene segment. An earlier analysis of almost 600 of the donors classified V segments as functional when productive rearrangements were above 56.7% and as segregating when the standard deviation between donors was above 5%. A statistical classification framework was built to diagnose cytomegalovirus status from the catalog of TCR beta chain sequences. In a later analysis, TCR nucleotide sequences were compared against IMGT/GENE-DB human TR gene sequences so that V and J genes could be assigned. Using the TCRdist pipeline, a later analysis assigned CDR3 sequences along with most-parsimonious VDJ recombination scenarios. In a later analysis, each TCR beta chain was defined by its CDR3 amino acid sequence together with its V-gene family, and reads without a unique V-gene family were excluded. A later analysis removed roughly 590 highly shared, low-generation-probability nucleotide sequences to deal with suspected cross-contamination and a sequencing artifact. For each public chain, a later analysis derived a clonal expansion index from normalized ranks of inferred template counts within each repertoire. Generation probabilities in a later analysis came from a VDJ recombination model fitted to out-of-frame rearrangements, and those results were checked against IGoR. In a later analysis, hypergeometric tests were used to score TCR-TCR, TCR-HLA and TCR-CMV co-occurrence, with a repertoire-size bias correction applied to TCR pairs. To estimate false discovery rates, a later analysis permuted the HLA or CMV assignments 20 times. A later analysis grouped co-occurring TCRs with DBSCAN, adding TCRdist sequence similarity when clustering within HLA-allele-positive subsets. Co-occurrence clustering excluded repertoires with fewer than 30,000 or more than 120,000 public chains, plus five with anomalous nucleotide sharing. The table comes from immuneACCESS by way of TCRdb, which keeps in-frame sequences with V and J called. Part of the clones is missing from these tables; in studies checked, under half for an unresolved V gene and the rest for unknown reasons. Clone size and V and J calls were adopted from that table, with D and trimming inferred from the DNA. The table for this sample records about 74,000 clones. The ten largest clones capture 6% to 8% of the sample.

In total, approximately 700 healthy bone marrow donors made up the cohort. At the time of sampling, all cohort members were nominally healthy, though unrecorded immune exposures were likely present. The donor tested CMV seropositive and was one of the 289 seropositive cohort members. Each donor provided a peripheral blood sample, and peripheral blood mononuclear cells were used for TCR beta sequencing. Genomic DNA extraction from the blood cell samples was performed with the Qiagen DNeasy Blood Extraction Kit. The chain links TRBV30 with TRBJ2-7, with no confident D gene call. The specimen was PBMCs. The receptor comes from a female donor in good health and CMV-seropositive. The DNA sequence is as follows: TGTGCCTGGAGTGGGAGCTTCACCTACGAGCAGTACTTC. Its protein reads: CAWSGSFTYEQYF. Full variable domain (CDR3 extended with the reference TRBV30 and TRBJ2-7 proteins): SQTIHQWPATLVQPVGSPLSLECTVEGTSNPNLYWYRQAAGRGLQLLFYSVGIGQISSEVPQNLSASRPQDRQFILSSKKLLLSDSGFYLCAWSGSFTYEQYFGPGTRLTVT.